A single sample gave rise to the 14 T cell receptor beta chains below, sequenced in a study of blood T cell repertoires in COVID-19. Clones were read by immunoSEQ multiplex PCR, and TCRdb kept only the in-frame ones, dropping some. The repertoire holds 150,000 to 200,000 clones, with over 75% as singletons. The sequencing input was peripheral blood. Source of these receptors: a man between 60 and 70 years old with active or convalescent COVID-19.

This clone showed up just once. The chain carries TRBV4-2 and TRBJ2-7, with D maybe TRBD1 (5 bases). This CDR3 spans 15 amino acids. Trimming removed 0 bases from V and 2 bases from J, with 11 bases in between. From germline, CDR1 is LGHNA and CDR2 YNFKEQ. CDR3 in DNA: TGTGCCAGCAGCCAAGAGGCACAGGACGCCTACGAGCAGTACTTC. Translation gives CASSQEAQDAYEQYF.

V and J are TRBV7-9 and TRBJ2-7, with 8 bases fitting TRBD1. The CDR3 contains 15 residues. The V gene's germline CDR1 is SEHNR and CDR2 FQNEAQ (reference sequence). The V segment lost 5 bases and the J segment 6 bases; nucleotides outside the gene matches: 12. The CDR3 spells CASSHESGQASEQYF. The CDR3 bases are TGTGCCAGCAGCCACGAGTCGGGACAGGCATCCGAGCAGTACTTC.

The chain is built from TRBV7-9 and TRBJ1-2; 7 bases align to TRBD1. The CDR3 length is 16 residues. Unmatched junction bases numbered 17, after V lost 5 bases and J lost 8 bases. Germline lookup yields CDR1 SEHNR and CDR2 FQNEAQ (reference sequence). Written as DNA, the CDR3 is TGTGCCAGCAGCCACACCTCAAGCCAGGGGGTCTGGGGCTACACCTTC. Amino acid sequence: CASSHTSSQGVWGYTF.

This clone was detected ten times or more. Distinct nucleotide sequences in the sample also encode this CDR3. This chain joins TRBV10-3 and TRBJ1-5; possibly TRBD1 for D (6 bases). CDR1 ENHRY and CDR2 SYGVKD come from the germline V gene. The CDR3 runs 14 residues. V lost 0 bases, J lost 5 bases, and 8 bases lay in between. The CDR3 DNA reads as TGTGCCATCAGTGAGTCCAGGGGTGATCAGCCCCAGCATTTT. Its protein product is CAISESRGDQPQHF.

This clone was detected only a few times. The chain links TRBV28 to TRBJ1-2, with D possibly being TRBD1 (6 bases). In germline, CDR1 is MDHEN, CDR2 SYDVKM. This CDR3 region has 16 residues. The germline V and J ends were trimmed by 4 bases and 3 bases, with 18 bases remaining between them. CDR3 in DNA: TGTGCCAGCAGTTCCGCTGTTTTGGACAGCGACTATGGCTACACCTTC. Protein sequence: CASSSAVLDSDYGYTF.

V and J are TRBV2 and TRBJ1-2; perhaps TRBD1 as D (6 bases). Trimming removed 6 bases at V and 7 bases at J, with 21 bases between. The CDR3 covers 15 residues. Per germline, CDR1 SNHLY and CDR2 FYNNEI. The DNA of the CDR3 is TGTGCCAGCAGCGATACACAGGGTATCAAACGTGGCTACACCTTC. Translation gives CASSDTQGIKRGYTF.

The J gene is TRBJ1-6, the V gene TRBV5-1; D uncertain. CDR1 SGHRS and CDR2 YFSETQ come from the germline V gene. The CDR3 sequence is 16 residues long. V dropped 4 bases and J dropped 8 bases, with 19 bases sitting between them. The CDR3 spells CASSRDQQTIDSPLHF. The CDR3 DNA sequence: TGCGCCAGCAGCCGCGACCAACAGACGATTGATTCACCCCTCCACTTT.

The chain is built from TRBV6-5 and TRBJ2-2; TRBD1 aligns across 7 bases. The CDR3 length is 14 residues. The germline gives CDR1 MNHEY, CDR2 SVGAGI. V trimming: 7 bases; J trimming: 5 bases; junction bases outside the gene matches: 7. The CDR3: CASNNRGPTGELFF. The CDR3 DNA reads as TGTGCCAGCAACAACAGGGGCCCTACCGGGGAGCTGTTTTTT.

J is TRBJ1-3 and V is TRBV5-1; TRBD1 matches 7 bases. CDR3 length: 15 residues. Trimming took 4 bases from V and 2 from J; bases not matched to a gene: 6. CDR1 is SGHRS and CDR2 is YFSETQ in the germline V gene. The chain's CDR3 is CASSPRQGAGNTIYF. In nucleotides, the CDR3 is TGCGCCAGCAGCCCCCGACAGGGAGCTGGAAACACCATATATTTT.

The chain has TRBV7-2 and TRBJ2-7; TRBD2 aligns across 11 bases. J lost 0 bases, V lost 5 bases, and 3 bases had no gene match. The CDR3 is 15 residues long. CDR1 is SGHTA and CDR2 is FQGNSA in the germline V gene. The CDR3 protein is CASSPTSGSSYEQYF. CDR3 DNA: TGTGCCAGCAGCCCCACTAGCGGGAGCTCCTACGAGCAGTACTTC.

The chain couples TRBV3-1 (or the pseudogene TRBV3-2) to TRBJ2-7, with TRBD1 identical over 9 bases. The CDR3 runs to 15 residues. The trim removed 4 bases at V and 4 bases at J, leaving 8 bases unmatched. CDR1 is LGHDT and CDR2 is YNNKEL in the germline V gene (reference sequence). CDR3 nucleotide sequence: TGTGCCAGCAGCCTGCCCGGGACAGGGAGGTACGAGCAGTACTTC. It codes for CASSLPGTGRYEQYF.

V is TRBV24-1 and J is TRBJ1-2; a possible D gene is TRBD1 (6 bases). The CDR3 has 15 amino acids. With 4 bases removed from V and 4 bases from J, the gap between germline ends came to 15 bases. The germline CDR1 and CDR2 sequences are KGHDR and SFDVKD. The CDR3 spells CATSDSAGDVYGYTF. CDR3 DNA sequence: TGTGCCACCAGTGACTCGGCAGGGGACGTCTATGGCTACACCTTC.

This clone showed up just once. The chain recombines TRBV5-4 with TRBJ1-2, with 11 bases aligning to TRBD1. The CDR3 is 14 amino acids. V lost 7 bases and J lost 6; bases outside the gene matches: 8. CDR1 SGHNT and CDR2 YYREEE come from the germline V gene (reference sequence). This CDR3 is CASLLLGQGDGYTF. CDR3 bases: TGTGCCAGCCTACTTCTGGGACAGGGGGATGGCTACACCTTC.

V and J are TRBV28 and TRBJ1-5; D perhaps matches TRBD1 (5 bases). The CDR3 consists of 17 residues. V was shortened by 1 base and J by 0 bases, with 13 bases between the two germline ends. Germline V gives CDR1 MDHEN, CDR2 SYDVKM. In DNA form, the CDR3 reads TGTGCCAGCAGTTTATCCTGGGGGGGATATAGCAATCAGCCCCAGCATTTT. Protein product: CASSLSWGGYSNQPQHF.